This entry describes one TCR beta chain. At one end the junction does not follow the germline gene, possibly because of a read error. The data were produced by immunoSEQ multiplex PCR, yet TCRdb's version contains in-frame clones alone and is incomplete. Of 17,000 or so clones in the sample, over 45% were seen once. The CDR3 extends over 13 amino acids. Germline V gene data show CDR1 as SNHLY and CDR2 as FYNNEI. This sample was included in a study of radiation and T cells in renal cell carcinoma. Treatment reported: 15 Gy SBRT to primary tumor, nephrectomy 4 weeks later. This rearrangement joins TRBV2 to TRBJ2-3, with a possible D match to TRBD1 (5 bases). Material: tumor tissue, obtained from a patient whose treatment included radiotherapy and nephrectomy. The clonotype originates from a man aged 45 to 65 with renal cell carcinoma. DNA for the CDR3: TGTGCCAGCAGTGAACAGGGCTCGACTTTTCAGGTTTTC. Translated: CASSEQGSTFQVF.